This T cell receptor beta chain was sequenced for a study of T cells in localized non-small cell lung cancer (TCRdb year 2020). About the investigation overall: T cell repertoires of 200 to 300 early-stage NSCLC patients were analyzed, with tumors being compared against uninvolved tumor-adjacent lungs. All 220 or so NSCLC patients in the cohort were treatment-naive and had localized lung tumors that were resected. NSCLC patients had a mean age of approximately 70 years, and 120 to 150 were male and 107 female. Summary of the overall study and its limitations: Higher T cell density in blood was associated with longer overall survival, whereas higher clonality in adjacent lung was associated with shorter survival. Uninvolved tumor-adjacent lung showed the highest T cell clonality, higher than tumor, which suggests more focused antigenic responses in the uninvolved tumor-adjacent lung. Because multi-region tumor sequencing was not performed, intratumor heterogeneity could not be ruled out. Since the design was exploratory, TCR variables were selected using unadjusted p-values with no false-discovery rate correction. Of the top 100 tumor clones, a median of roughly 56 were detected in paired uninvolved adjacent lung; approximately 30 were also among that lung's top 100.

At diagnosis, peripheral blood, uninvolved tumor-adjacent lung and tumor were collected and stored as a combination of fresh-frozen and FFPE material. For TCR repertoire profiling, the blood samples were analyzed as peripheral blood mononuclear cells. The immunoSEQ Assay was used to sequence TCR beta CDR3 regions from DNA. Per the authors' processing: To compute T cell density, TCR beta template counts were normalized to usable DNA, which was estimated by amplifying housekeeping genes. Richness was estimated with the preseqR package, extrapolating to 400,000 templates for PBMC samples and 120,000 templates for tissue samples. Clonality was defined by subtracting Pielou's evenness from one. Differential abundance testing on productive amino-acid clonotypes, with a minimum total count of 5 and an alpha of 0.1, was used to identify tissue-enriched TCRs. The Jaccard Index and the Morisita Overlap Index were used to measure how much the repertoires overlapped between compartments. TCR beta CDR3s were clustered by GLIPH together with public tetramer-defined viral CDR3s, and at least three viral sequences plus V-gene enrichment were required for viral motifs. TCRdb holds this immuneACCESS table with in-frame rearrangements only. Some clones are missing; in checked studies, unresolved V genes explain under half, and the rest has no known cause. D and trimming were read from the DNA, whereas the V and J calls and clone size are those reported in that table. The sample records around 50,000 clones, about nine tenths of which are singletons. The ten top clones hold 5.2% of the sample.

As for this clone: It lacks a known antigen. Qualities for individual bases were not recorded, and no much larger clone is one base off.

Via the germline V gene, CDR1 is KGHSH and CDR2 LQKENI. The cysteine opens and the phenylalanine closes a CDR3 of 14 amino acids. Just CDR3 DNA is preserved here, 42 bases in frame from base 1. The junction shows trimming of 0 bases on V and 5 bases on J, and the gene matches do not reach 3 bases of it. The material was peripheral blood, obtained before any cancer treatment. The clonotype originates from a woman aged 40-69 years with stage I lung adenocarcinoma. The chain is encoded by TRBV18 joined to TRBJ1-2; the central 7 bases match TRBD1. The DNA sequence is as follows: TGTGCCAGCTCACCACCCCAGGGGGGATATGGCTACACCTTC. Translated, this is CASSPPQGGYGYTF.